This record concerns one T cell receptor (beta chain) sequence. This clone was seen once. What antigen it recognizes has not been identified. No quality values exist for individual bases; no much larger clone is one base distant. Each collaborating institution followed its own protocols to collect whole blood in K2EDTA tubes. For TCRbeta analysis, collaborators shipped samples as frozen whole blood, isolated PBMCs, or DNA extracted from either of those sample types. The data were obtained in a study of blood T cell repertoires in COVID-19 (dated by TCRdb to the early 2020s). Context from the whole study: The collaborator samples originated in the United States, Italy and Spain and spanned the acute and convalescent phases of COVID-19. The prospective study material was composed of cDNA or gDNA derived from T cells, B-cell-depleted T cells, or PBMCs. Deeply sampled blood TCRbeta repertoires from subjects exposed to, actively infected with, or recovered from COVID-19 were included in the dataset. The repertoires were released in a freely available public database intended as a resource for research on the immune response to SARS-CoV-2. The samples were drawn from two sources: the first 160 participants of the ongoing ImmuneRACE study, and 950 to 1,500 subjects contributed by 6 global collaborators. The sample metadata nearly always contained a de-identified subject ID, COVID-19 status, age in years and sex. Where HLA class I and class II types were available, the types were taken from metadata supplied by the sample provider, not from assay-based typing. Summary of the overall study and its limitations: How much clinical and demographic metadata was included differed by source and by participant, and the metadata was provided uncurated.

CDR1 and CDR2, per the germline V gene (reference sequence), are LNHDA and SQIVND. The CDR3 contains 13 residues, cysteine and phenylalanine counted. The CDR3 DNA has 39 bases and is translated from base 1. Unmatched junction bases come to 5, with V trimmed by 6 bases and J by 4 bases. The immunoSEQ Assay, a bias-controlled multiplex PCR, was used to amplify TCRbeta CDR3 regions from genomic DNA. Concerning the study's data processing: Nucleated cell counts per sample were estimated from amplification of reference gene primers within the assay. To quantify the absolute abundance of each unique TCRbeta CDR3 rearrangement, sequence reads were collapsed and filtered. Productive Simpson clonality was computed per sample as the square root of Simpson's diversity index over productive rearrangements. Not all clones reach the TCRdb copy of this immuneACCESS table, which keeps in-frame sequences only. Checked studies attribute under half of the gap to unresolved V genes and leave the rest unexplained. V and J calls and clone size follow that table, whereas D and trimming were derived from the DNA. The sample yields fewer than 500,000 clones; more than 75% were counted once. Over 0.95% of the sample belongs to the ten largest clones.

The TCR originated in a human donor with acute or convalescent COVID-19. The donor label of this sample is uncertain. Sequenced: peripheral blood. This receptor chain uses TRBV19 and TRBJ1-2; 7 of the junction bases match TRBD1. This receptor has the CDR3 CASSSRQGYGYTF. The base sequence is TGTGCCAGTAGCAGCCGACAGGGCTATGGCTACACCTTC.